This T cell receptor beta chain was profiled in a study of monozygotic twins with inflammatory bowel disease. Each of the TCR libraries took 3,000 to 4,500 ng of total RNA. TCRdb re-called the 5' RACE reads and catalogs CDR3 proteins one per entry, DNA excluded. The sample includes around 410,000 distinct CDR3 sequences. There are 15 residues in the CDR3. Germline-derived CDR1 and CDR2 are SGHRS and YFSETQ. On this clonotype: The target antigen is unknown.

General study findings and limits: Twins with IBD had fewer clonotypes in common with others than healthy twins, particularly during disease activity. Patients got different immunosuppressive treatments, which may have made their repertoires more variable.

Source material: blood. The chain has TRBV5-1 and TRBJ1-5. This TCR came from a human donor with ulcerative colitis or Crohn's disease, or a healthy co-twin of an affected twin (not recorded which). Here the CDR3 reads CASSIGGWGNQPQHF.